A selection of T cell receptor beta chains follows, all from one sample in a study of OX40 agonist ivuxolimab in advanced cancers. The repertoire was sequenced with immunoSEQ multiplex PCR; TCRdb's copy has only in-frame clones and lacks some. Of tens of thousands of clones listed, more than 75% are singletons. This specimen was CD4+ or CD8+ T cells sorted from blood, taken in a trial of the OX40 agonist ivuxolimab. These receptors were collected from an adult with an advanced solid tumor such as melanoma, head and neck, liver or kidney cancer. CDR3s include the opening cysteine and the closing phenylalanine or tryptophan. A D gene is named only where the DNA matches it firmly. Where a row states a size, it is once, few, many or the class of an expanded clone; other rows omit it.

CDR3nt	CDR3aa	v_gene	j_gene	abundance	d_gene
TGTGCCAGCAAGGGGGCGGGGAGTAGGGCAGATACGCAGTATTTT	CASKGAGSRADTQYF	TRBV11-2	TRBJ2-3	NA	NA
TGTGCCAGCAGCTTTAGGGACAGGGTGAACACTGAAGCTTTCTTT	CASSFRDRVNTEAFF	TRBV7-2	TRBJ1-1	NA	TRBD1
TGTGCCAGCAGTGATCCTCGGTCTAATGAAAAACTGTTTTTT	CASSDPRSNEKLFF	TRBV6-1	TRBJ1-4	NA	NA
TGTGCCAGCAGCTTGGGCCAGGCGTCCTACGAGCAGTACTTC	CASSLGQASYEQYF	TRBV5-6	TRBJ2-7	NA	NA
TGCGCCAGCTCCCTTTCCGGGGCAGATTCGAAGACCCAGTACTTC	CASSLSGADSKTQYF	TRBV5-1	TRBJ2-5	NA	NA
TGTGCCAGCAGCGTAGGAGGCCAGTGGGAGACCCAGTACTTC	CASSVGGQWETQYF	TRBV9	TRBJ2-5	NA	NA
TGTGCCAGCAGCCCCGGGGGACCGCTCTACGAGCAGTACTTC	CASSPGGPLYEQYF	TRBV5-6	TRBJ2-7	NA	NA
TGTGCCAGTAGTAAGGGGTCTCTGCAGGGACCTTCACCCCTCCACTTT	CASSKGSLQGPSPLHF	TRBV19	TRBJ1-6	NA	NA
TGTGCCAGCAGCTTTCAGGACAGGGGGCTAAGTACGCAGTACTTC	CASSFQDRGLSTQYF	TRBV5-4	TRBJ2-7	once	TRBD1
TGTGCCAGCAGCCCCGGGACTAGCGGGAGGTTATTGACAGATACGCAGTATTTT	CASSPGTSGRLLTDTQYF	TRBV5-4	TRBJ2-3	NA	TRBD2
TGCAGCGTTGTACAGGGGGTAGGTGGGGCCAACGTCCTGACTTTC	CSVVQGVGGANVLTF	TRBV29-1	TRBJ2-6	NA	TRBD1
TGTGCTAGTGGTACCGGGACAGGGACCTACGAGCAGTACTTC	CASGTGTGTYEQYF	TRBV12-5	TRBJ2-7	NA	TRBD1
TGTGCCAGCAGCGTAGTTAGCGCGAGCTCCTACAATGAGCAGTTCTTC	CASSVVSASSYNEQFF	TRBV9	TRBJ2-1	NA	NA
TGTGCCAGCAGCCTCAGACAGGGGAACACTGAAGCTTTCTTT	CASSLRQGNTEAFF	TRBV7-9	TRBJ1-1	NA	TRBD1
TGTGCCAGCTCACCACAACACCAAGAGACCCAGTACTTC	CASSPQHQETQYF	TRBV18	TRBJ2-5	NA	NA
TGTGCCAGCAGCCCGGGACGGTATAATTCACCCCTCCACTTT	CASSPGRYNSPLHF	TRBV7-2	TRBJ1-6	NA	NA
TGCGCCAGCAGCCCCCCGGGGTCTCCGAACACTGAAGCTTTCTTT	CASSPPGSPNTEAFF	TRBV4-3	TRBJ1-1	NA	NA
TGTGCCAGCAGTTACTCGAGGTCAGGCGCCAACACTGAAGCTTTCTTT	CASSYSRSGANTEAFF	TRBV6-5	TRBJ1-1	NA	NA
TGTGCCAGCAGCGTAGGAGGGCACGGGGGCGGAGGAGAGACCCAGTACTTC	CASSVGGHGGGGETQYF	TRBV9	TRBJ2-5	NA	NA
TGTGCCAGCAGCGTTTTGACTAGCGGGGGGCCAGATACGCAGTATTTT	CASSVLTSGGPDTQYF	TRBV9	TRBJ2-3	NA	TRBD2
TGTGCCAGCAGCTCTATCGGACTAGCGGGGGGCTACGAGCAGTACTTC	CASSSIGLAGGYEQYF	TRBV7-2	TRBJ2-7	NA	TRBD2
TGTGCCAGCAGCTTGAAGACAGGCCCCTACGAGCAGTACTTC	CASSLKTGPYEQYF	TRBV7-2	TRBJ2-7	NA	NA
TGCGCCAGCAGCTTGGAGACTAGCGGGGTCGGGGAGCTGTTTTTT	CASSLETSGVGELFF	TRBV5-1	TRBJ2-2	NA	TRBD2
TGCGCCAGCAGTGAGTCCCCAGGGAGGGCCTGGAGCGAGCAGTACTTC	CASSESPGRAWSEQYF	TRBV10-1	TRBJ2-7	NA	TRBD2
TGTGCCAGCAGTGCGACTAGCTTCGCCACAGATACGCAGTATTTT	CASSATSFATDTQYF	TRBV2	TRBJ2-3	once	TRBD2
TGTGCCAGCAGCTTTAAGTACACCGGGGAGCTGTTTTTT	CASSFKYTGELFF	TRBV7-2	TRBJ2-2	NA	NA
TGTGCCAGCAGCCTCCGGGACAGAGGCACTGAAGCTTTCTTT	CASSLRDRGTEAFF	TRBV4-2	TRBJ1-1	NA	TRBD1
TGTGCCAGCAGTTACTTCACAGGGAATCAGCCCCAGCATTTT	CASSYFTGNQPQHF	TRBV6-5	TRBJ1-5	once	NA
TGTGCCAGTAGTAAGGGACTAGCGAATGAGCAGTTCTTC	CASSKGLANEQFF	TRBV19	TRBJ2-1	NA	TRBD2
TGTGCCAGCAGCCTGACTAAGGGCACAGATACGCAGTATTTT	CASSLTKGTDTQYF	TRBV7-8	TRBJ2-3	NA	NA
TGTGCCAGCAGCCGGACAGGCGAAGGGGAGACCCAGTACTTC	CASSRTGEGETQYF	TRBV5-6	TRBJ2-5	NA	TRBD1
TGCGCCAGCAGCTCCGACAGGAACTCTGGGGCCAACGTCCTGACTTTC	CASSSDRNSGANVLTF	TRBV5-1	TRBJ2-6	NA	NA
TGCGCCAGCAGTGACCACGGGACTAGCGGGGGACCAGATACGCAGTATTTT	CASSDHGTSGGPDTQYF	TRBV10-1	TRBJ2-3	NA	TRBD2
TGTGCCAGCAGCTTAGCGACAGGACGGAACACTGAAGCTTTCTTT	CASSLATGRNTEAFF	TRBV7-8	TRBJ1-1	NA	NA
TGTGCCAGCAGCAAAGGCTGGTGGGACAGCAAAGAGACCCAGTACTTC	CASSKGWWDSKETQYF	TRBV21-1	TRBJ2-5	NA	NA
TGTGCCAGTAGAGGGACAGACAAAGAGACCCAGTACTTC	CASRGTDKETQYF	TRBV19	TRBJ2-5	NA	TRBD1
TGTGCCAGCAGGGGATCATCAACAGGGGAGAACACTGAAGCTTTCTTT	CASRGSSTGENTEAFF	TRBV27	TRBJ1-1	few	TRBD1
TGTGCCAGTAGTATAGATCGGGACAGGCCAGGGTATGGCTACACCTTC	CASSIDRDRPGYGYTF	TRBV19	TRBJ1-2	medium-sized	TRBD1
TGTGCCAGCAGTCCAAGACCGGATACGCAGTATTTT	CASSPRPDTQYF	TRBV2	TRBJ2-3	NA	NA
TGTGCCAGCAGCGTCGGCTCGGGGACAGGGGGCGCTGGGGCCAACGTCCTGACTTTC	CASSVGSGTGGAGANVLTF	TRBV9	TRBJ2-6	NA	TRBD1